This T cell receptor (beta chain) came from a study of cytomegalovirus exposure and HLA in healthy donors. Per germline, CDR1 SEHNR and CDR2 FQNEAQ (reference sequence). The CDR3 spans 15 residues. About this clone: The germline gene is not matched at one end of the junction; a read error may be the cause.

A multiplex PCR was run with 60 Vbeta primers and 13 Jbeta primers. Measured with immunoSEQ multiplex PCR; TCRdb has only the in-frame clones, and not every one. The sample has 100,000 to 150,000 clones, roughly 18% seen once. The sequenced material came from PBMCs. This TCR derives from a female donor in good health and CMV-seropositive. The chain uses TRBV7-9 and TRBJ1-2; TRBD1 matches 11 bases. CDR3 nucleotides: TGTGCCAGCAGTTTAGATCGGACAGGGGGCTACGGCTACACCTTC. As protein: CASSLDRTGGYGYTF.